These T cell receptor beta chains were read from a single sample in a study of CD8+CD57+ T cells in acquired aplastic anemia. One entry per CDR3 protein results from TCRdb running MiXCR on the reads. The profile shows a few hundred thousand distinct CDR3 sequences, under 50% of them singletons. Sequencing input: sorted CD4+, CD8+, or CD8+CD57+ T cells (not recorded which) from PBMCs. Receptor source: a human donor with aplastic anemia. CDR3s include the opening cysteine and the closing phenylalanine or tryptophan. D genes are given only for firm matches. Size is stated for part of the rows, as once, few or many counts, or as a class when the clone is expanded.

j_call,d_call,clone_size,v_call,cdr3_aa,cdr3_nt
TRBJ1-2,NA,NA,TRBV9,CASSYSRGGGYTF,TGTGCCAGCAGTTACAGCAGGGGAGGTGGCTACACCTTC
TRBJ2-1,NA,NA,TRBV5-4,CASSLSFRGEQFF,TGTGCCAGCAGCTTGTCCTTTCGCGGGGAGCAGTTCTTC
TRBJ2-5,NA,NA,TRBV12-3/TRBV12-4,CASSSGRGETQYF,TGTGCCAGCAGCTCGGGCAGGGGAGAGACCCAGTACTTC
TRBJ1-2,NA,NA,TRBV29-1,CSVEDRRNYGYAF,TGCAGCGTTGAAGACAGACGAAACTATGGCTACGCCTTC
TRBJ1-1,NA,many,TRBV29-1,CSVFTMNTEAFF,TGCAGCGTTTTTACCATGAACACTGAAGCTTTCTTT
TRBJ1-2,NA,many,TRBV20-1,CSARDWRGELTPDYGYTF,TGCAGTGCTAGAGATTGGAGGGGAGAGCTTACCCCCGACTATGGCTACACCTTC
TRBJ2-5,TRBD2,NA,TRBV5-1,CASSSLAGGSQETQYF,TGCGCCAGCAGCTCCTTAGCGGGGGGATCACAAGAGACCCAGTACTTC
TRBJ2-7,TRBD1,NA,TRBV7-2,CASSLSGTGGYEQYF,TGTGCCAGCAGCCTTTCAGGGACAGGGGGCTACGAGCAGTACTTC
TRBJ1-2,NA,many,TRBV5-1,CASSLGPSLNYGYTF,TGCGCCAGCAGCTTGGGTCCCTCGTTAAACTATGGCTACACCTTC
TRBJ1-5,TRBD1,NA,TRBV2,CASNGARTGMEVRPQHF,TGTGCCAGCAACGGGGCGAGGACAGGCATGGAGGTGAGGCCCCAGCATTTT
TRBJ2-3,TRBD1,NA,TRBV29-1,CSVADRGLTQYF,TGCAGCGTTGCAGACAGGGGGCTTACGCAGTATTTT
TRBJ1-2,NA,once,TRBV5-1,CASSWGPSRQNYGYTF,TGCGCCAGCAGCTGGGGGCCCAGTCGGCAGAATTATGGCTACACCTTC
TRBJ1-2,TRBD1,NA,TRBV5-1,CASSVGTGNYGYTF,TGCGCCAGCAGCGTGGGGACAGGGAACTATGGCTACACCTTC
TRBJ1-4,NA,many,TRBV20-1,CSASRGEKLFF,TGCAGTGCTAGTCGGGGGGAAAAACTGTTTTTT